The subject of this entry is one T cell receptor (beta chain). There are a few counts of this clone. Its antigen specificity is not known. Nothing much larger sits one base from this clone, and base qualities are not available. The cysteine opens and the phenylalanine closes a CDR3 of 13 amino acids. Only CDR3 DNA remains: 39 bases, in frame from the first base. From a lookup of the germline V gene, CDR1 and CDR2 are MDHEN and SYDVKM. V trim: 4 bases; J trim: 4 bases; unmatched bases: 2. The sample originates from a study of cytomegalovirus exposure and HLA in healthy donors (dated 2017 in TCRdb). At the level of the whole study: An earlier analysis of more than 550 of the donors reported about 260 Gb of sequence data and some 110 million unique TCR beta sequences obtained from around 190 million T cells. To decide whether each TCR beta V gene segment behaved as functional or pseudogenic, an earlier analysis of some 580 of the donors relied on high-throughput TCR beta sequencing. The T cell repertoires of 666 subjects were profiled by immunosequencing and related to cytomegalovirus serostatus. About 300 gigabases of sequencing data and around 80 million unique TCR sequences made up an early release that covered 500 to 650 HLA-typed donors. Across around 400 genotyped donors of the cohort, an average of approximately 240,000 unique TCR beta nucleotide sequences per donor were sequenced, and approximately 19% of those sequences were non-productive. Alongside the repertoire data, information on donor age, sex, ethnicity and CMV serostatus was compiled. To predict cytomegalovirus infection status, the study combined high-throughput TCR immunosequencing, statistical association of individual TCRs with disease status, and machine learning. A later genetic analysis took genome-wide SNP genotypes for about three fifths of the roughly 670 donors and used that subset as a discovery cohort. Class I and class II HLA loci were covered by the typing at four-digit resolution. Every discovery cohort repertoire had been produced on one sequencing platform. Of the 300 to 400 genotyped donors, about 80% fell in the genetic ancestry cluster associated with self-reported Caucasian donors. In addition to the first cohort of 666 subjects, a separate validation cohort of approximately 130 different subjects was used. A later analysis re-analyzed previously published TCR beta repertoires from 666 donors and added high-resolution HLA genotyping to study TCR occurrence patterns. The number of typed donors differed by locus: about 620-630 for A, B, C, DRB1 and DQB1; approximately 540 for DQA1; approximately 600 for DPA1; and some 450 for DPB1. Several DR-DQ haplotypes were treated as single units for association and clustering because of strong linkage in the cohort. The study aimed to test whether signatures of past pathogen exposure could be identified by cataloging public T cell receptors. The later analysis used no new phenotypic data to find candidate immune exposures, relying instead on TCR beta sequences and their occurrence across donors. General conclusions and limits of the study: Correlated functional status among segregating V segments might reflect linkage disequilibrium, but an unknown experimental factor could not be ruled out. Presence/absence analyses assumed roughly uniform sequencing depth across donors, an assumption that may not hold. A further reported finding was that TCR beta sequences accurately predicted the HLA-A and HLA-B alleles for most subjects in the first cohort. Strong co-occurrence of HLA alleles, especially DR and DQ, made assigning TCR associations to individual alleles difficult. A later analysis found that most CMV-associated TCR beta chains appeared HLA-restricted, with HLA associations seemingly driven largely by CMV exposure. Immune exposure information for the cohort was limited to CMV serostatus. The classifier was reported to diagnose cytomegalovirus status with high specificity and sensitivity in both the original cohort and the validation cohort. In a later genetic analysis, fewer N-insertions in productive TCRs were reported among donors in an Asian-associated ancestry cluster than the roughly 640-donor mean. While some public TCRs were present in many individuals, most TCR sequences turned up only very rarely across donors. The earlier analysis of approximately 590 of the donors excluded 15 to 20 rarely observed V segments, including chromosome 9 orphons, because counts were too low. Compared with equally common non-associated chains, HLA-associated TCR beta chains in a later analysis were more clonally expanded and had lower generation probabilities. Specific HLA alleles were associated with around 18,000 TCR beta sequences at a false discovery rate of 0.05 in a later analysis. An association between a missense DCLRE1C variant and V-gene and J-gene trimming of TCR beta chains was found in a later genetic analysis and replicated in an independent cohort. A later analysis found that TCR association rates varied across HLA loci, with DRB1 alleles showing the most associated TCRs and HLA-C alleles the fewest. This cohort had only TCR beta chains sequenced, and the lack of alpha or paired-chain data limited which features could be detected. A group of highly shared sequence variants was considered likely to be a technical artifact of the sequencing pipeline. HLA typing was unavailable for some donors at each locus, so association tests used only the typed subset. According to a later analysis, parvovirus B19, influenza, CMV and Epstein-Barr virus appeared linked to several top co-occurrence clusters. In an earlier analysis of some 500 of the donors, most TCR beta V segments appeared in productive rearrangements about 87% or about 30% of the time, broadly matching IMGT annotations. The study listed over 150 TCR beta chains as associated with cytomegalovirus. In vitro tests confirmed that three of the cytomegalovirus-associated TCR beta chains recognize cytomegalovirus antigens. The authors suggested that the approach could potentially be generalized to other disease states and immunological phenotypes. Some IMGT-functional V segments, including TRBV6-2 and TRBV6-3, could not be distinguished by the 87-base-pair reads and were therefore excluded.

In total, 630 or so healthy bone marrow donors made up the cohort. All cohort members were sampled while nominally healthy, although unrecorded immune exposures were likely present. The donor tested CMV seropositive and was one of the 289 seropositive cohort members. Each donor provided a peripheral blood sample, and peripheral blood mononuclear cells were used for TCR beta sequencing. The Qiagen DNeasy Blood Extraction Kit was used to extract genomic DNA from the blood cell samples. Library generation was performed with the immunoSEQ multiplex PCR assay. For the multiplex PCR, a mixture combining 60 forward primers for TCR Vbeta segments and 13 reverse primers for TCR Jbeta segments was used. A multiplex PCR assay on genomic DNA amplified the CDR3 region of rearranged TCR beta genes. The amplified TCR beta libraries were sequenced on the Illumina HiSeq System as 87-base-pair reads. The paper's data handling went like this. In a later analysis, tens of millions of unique TCR beta chains were counted across the roughly 700 repertoires, and around 10 million of these chains were shared by at least two donors. A nearest-neighbor algorithm error-corrected the raw reads and collapsed the reads into unique sequences, merging closely related sequences to remove PCR and sequencing errors. To assign V, D and J gene segments, CDR3 sequences were aligned to IMGT reference sequences. For a sequence to be retained, a match of at least six nucleotides was required to both a V gene segment and a J gene segment. A rearrangement counted as productive if the CDR3 had no stop codons and remained in frame with V and J, and every other rearrangement counted as non-productive. CDR3 was defined according to IMGT convention as the region running from the second conserved V-encoded cysteine to the conserved J-encoded phenylalanine. The earlier analysis of about 610 of the donors excluded any sequence lacking an unambiguous match to a single V gene segment. An earlier analysis of under 750 of the donors called V segments functional above 56.7% productive rearrangements and segregating when the between-donor standard deviation exceeded 5%. A statistical classification framework was built to diagnose cytomegalovirus status from the catalog of TCR beta chain sequences. A later analysis assigned V and J genes by comparing TCR nucleotide sequences with IMGT/GENE-DB human TR gene sequences. Using the TCRdist pipeline, a later analysis assigned CDR3 sequences along with most-parsimonious VDJ recombination scenarios. In a later analysis, each TCR beta chain was defined by its CDR3 amino acid sequence together with its V-gene family, and reads lacking a unique V-gene family were excluded. A later analysis removed 500 to 600 highly shared, low-generation-probability nucleotide sequences to deal with suspected cross-contamination and a sequencing artifact. In a later analysis, a clonal expansion index was calculated for each public chain from normalized within-repertoire ranks of inferred template counts. In a later analysis, generation probabilities were computed using a VDJ recombination model fitted to out-of-frame rearrangements, and the results were checked against IGoR. A later analysis scored TCR-TCR, TCR-HLA and TCR-CMV co-occurrence with hypergeometric tests, applying a repertoire-size bias correction to TCR pairs. In a later analysis, false discovery rates were estimated by permuting HLA or CMV assignments 20 times. A later analysis grouped co-occurring TCRs with DBSCAN, adding TCRdist sequence similarity when clustering within HLA-allele-positive subsets. Repertoires with fewer than 30,000 or more than 120,000 public chains, plus five repertoires with anomalous nucleotide sharing, were excluded from co-occurrence clustering. TCRdb re-hosts the immuneACCESS table, in-frame sequences only. Its copies lack some clones; in the studies checked, an unresolved V gene accounts for under half of them, and the cause for the rest is not known. The V and J calls and clone size were taken over from that table, and D and trimming were inferred from the DNA. This sample comprises about 97,000 clones, 81% of them detected only once. The top ten constitute roughly 5.1% of the sample.

The sequenced sample consisted of PBMCs. This receptor was obtained from a man aged 35-49 years in good health and CMV-seropositive. The chain is assembled from TRBV28 and TRBJ1-2; 8 bases in the middle match TRBD1. The nucleotides read TGTGCCAGCAGTTCAGGGGGCCTCTATGGCTACACCTTC. It specifies CASSSGGLYGYTF.